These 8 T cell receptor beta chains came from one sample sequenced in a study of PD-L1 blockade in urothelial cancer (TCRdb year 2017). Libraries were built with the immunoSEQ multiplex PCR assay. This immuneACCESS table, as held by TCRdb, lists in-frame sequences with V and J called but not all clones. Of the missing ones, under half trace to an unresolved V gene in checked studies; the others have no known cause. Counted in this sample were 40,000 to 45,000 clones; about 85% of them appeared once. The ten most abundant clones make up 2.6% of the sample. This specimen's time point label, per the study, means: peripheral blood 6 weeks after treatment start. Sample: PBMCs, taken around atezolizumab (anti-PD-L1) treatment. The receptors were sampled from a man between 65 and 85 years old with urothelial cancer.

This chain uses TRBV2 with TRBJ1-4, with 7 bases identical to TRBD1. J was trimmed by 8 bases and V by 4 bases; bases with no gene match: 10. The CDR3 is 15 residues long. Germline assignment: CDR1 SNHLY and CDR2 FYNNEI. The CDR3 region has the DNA TGTGCCAGCAGTGTTTTAGGGGGCGTGGGGGAAAAACTGTTTTTT. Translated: CASSVLGGVGEKLFF.

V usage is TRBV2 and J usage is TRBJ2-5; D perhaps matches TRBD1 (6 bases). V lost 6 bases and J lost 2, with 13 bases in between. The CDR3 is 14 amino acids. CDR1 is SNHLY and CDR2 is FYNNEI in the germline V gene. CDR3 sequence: CASRPGQKQETQYF. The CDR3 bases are TGTGCCAGCAGGCCCGGACAGAAACAAGAGACCCAGTACTTC.

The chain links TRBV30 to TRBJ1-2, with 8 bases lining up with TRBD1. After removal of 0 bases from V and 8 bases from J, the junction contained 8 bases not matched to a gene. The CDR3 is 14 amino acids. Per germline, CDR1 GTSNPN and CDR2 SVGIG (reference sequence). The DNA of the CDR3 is TGTGCCTGGAGTGTAGGCGCCAGGGGGCAAGGCTACACCTTC. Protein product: CAWSVGARGQGYTF. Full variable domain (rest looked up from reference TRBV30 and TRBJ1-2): SQTIHQWPATLVQPVGSPLSLECTVEGTSNPNLYWYRQAAGRGLQLLFYSVGIGQISSEVPQNLSASRPQDRQFILSSKKLLLSDSGFYLCAWSVGARGQGYTFGSGTRLTVV.

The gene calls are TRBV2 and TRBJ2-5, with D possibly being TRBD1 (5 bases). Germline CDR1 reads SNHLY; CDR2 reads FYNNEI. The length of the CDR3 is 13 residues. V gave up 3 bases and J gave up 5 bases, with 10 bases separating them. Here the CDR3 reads CASSDVGRETQYF. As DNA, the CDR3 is TGTGCCAGCAGTGATGTGGGGCGGGAGACCCAGTACTTC. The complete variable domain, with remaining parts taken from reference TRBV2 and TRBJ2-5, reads EPEVTQTPSHQVTQMGQEVILRCVPISNHLYFYWYRQILGQKVEFLVSFYNNEISEKSEIFDDQFSVERPDGSNFTLKIRSTKLEDSAMYFCASSDVGRETQYFGPGTRLLVL.

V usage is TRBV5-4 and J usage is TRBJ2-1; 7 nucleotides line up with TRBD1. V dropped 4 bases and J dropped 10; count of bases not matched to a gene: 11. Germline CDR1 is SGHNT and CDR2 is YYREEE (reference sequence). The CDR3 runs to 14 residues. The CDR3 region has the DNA TGTGCCAGCAGCGAAACGACAGGGAAGTACGAGCAGTTCTTC. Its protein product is CASSETTGKYEQFF.

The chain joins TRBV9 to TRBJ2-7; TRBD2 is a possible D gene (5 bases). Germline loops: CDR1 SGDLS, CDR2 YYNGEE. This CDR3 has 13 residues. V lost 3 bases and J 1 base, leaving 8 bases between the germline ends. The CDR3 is CASSAGGSYEQYF. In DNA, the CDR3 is TGTGCCAGCAGCGCCGGAGGTTCCTACGAGCAGTACTTC.

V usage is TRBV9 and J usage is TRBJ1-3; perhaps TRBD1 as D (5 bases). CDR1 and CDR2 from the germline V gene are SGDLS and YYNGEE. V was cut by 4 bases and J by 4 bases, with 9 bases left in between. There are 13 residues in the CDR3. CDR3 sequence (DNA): TGTGCCAGCAGCACGGGGGAGGGAAACACCATATATTTT. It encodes CASSTGEGNTIYF.

CDR3 coding DNA: TGTGCCAGCTCCAGACAGGGTTTGTCTAATGAAAAACTGTTTTTT. It yields the protein CASSRQGLSNEKLFF. The chain joins TRBV18 to TRBJ1-4; 7 nucleotides align to TRBD1. Germline values: CDR1 KGHSH, CDR2 LQKENI. After removal of 6 bases from V and 3 bases from J, the junction contained 7 bases not matched to a gene. The CDR3 is 15 amino acids.